The 18 T cell receptor beta chains below all came from one sample that was sequenced in a study of T cells after yellow fever vaccination. One entry per CDR3 protein results from TCRdb running MiXCR on the 5' RACE reads. This sample carries under 300,000 distinct CDR3 sequences, roughly 6.8% of them seen once, and the ten largest clones take 1% to 1.2%. The source material was CD4+ T cells sorted from PBMCs, sampled on the day of the yellow fever booster vaccination. Receptors were obtained from a man aged 30 to 39 who received the YFV17D yellow fever vaccine.

The table lists this clonotype with many counts. This chain connects TRBV20-1 to TRBJ2-1, with D maybe TRBD2 (5 bases). The germline gives CDR1 DFQATT, CDR2 SNEGSKA (reference sequence). The CDR3 has 15 residues. V dropped 5 bases and J dropped 0 bases, with 14 bases sitting between them. The CDR3 sequence is CSAPGLVSSYNEQFF. The DNA of the CDR3 is TGCAGTGCTCCTGGACTCGTTAGCTCCTACAATGAGCAGTTCTTC.

The chain couples TRBV5-1 to TRBJ2-7; 10 bases agree with TRBD2. The CDR3 consists of 15 residues. Germline V gene sequence: CDR1 SGHRS, CDR2 YFSETQ. Trimming took 4 bases from V and 4 from J; bases not matched to a gene: 8. The CDR3, as DNA: TGCGCCAGCAGCCCTGGGGGACTAGCGTTTTACGAGCAGTACTTC. Translation gives CASSPGGLAFYEQYF. The variable domain in full, with the rest retrieved from reference TRBV5-1 and TRBJ2-7, is KAGVTQTPRYLIKTRGQQVTLSCSPISGHRSVSWYQQTPGQGLQFLFEYFSETQRNKGNFPGRFSGRQFSNSRSEMNVSTLELGDSALYLCASSPGGLAFYEQYFGPGTRLTVT.

The V gene is TRBV19, the J gene TRBJ2-4, with D maybe TRBD2 (6 bases). The CDR3 extends over 14 amino acids. V was shortened by 1 base and J by 7 bases, with 11 bases between the two germline ends. Germline-derived CDR1 and CDR2 are LNHDA and SQIVND (reference sequence). The CDR3 nucleotides are TGTGCCAGTAGTATAGGTGGAGGGCCGAACATTCAGTACTTC. It codes for CASSIGGGPNIQYF.

This clonotype was picked up a small number of times. This CDR3 reads CASSLAHTTTDTQYF. The CDR3 DNA reads as TGTGCCAGCAGCTTAGCACATACCACCACAGATACGCAGTATTTT. V usage is TRBV11-3 and J usage is TRBJ2-3; no clear D. V lost 1 base and J lost 2, with 10 bases in between. CDR3 length: 15 amino acids. Germline CDR1 reads SGHNT; CDR2 reads YENEEA.

The chain carries TRBV20-1 and TRBJ1-1; D possibly corresponds to TRBD1 (5 bases). The germline V gene encodes CDR1 DFQATT and CDR2 SNEGSKA (reference sequence). Trimming took off 5 bases at V and 0 bases at J, with 16 bases between the two ends. The CDR3 runs 15 residues. In nucleotides, the CDR3 is TGCAGTGCTCAAAGGGACGGAGGAATGAACACTGAAGCTTTCTTT. This sequence encodes CSAQRDGGMNTEAFF.

In its sample, this clonotype was seen many times. The chain combines TRBV2 with TRBJ1-4, with a weak D call TRBD1 (5 bases). Germline V lookup: CDR1 SNHLY, CDR2 FYNNEI. The CDR3 extends over 14 amino acids. The V gene lost 3 bases and the J gene lost 7 bases, with 12 bases spanning the gap. The CDR3, as DNA: TGTGCCAGCAGTGACAGGGTCGGAGGTGAAAAACTGTTTTTT. Translating it yields CASSDRVGGEKLFF.

This clonotype was observed at least ten times. This rearrangement joins TRBV7-2 to TRBJ2-7, with 7 bases matching TRBD2. CDR3 length: 14 amino acids. The germline V gene encodes CDR1 SGHTA and CDR2 FQGNSA. Trimming removed 0 bases from V and 2 bases from J; junction bases left unmatched: 1. The CDR3 sequence: CASSLAGGPYEQYF. CDR3 sequence (DNA): TGTGCCAGCAGCTTAGCGGGAGGGCCCTACGAGCAGTACTTC.

This clonotype has at least ten counts. The V call is TRBV20-1, the J call TRBJ1-1, with 9 bases matching TRBD1. J lost 3 bases, V lost 5 bases, and 10 bases had no gene match. There are 15 residues in the CDR3. Per the germline V gene, CDR1 is DFQATT and CDR2 is SNEGSKA (reference sequence). The CDR3: CSAPGWTGVYTEAFF. The CDR3 DNA reads as TGCAGTGCTCCCGGCTGGACAGGGGTCTACACTGAAGCTTTCTTT.

This clonotype was observed at least ten times. This chain links TRBV7-9 with TRBJ1-5; 7 bases are shared with TRBD1. The CDR3 covers 14 residues. Germline V gene sequence: CDR1 SEHNR, CDR2 FQNEAQ (reference sequence). V gave up 5 bases and J gave up 2 bases; unmatched junction bases: 3. CDR3 residues: CASSRDSGNQPQHF. CDR3 sequence (DNA): TGTGCCAGCAGCCGGGACAGCGGCAATCAGCCCCAGCATTTT.

The chain joins TRBV5-1 to TRBJ1-1; D possibly corresponds to TRBD1 (5 bases). With 0 bases removed from V and 0 bases from J, the gap between germline ends came to 18 bases. Germline-derived CDR1 and CDR2 are SGHRS and YFSETQ. The CDR3 sequence is 18 residues long. In nucleotides, the CDR3 is TGCGCCAGCAGCTTGGATCCGGGACTGTTATACATGAACACTGAAGCTTTCTTT. Amino acid sequence: CASSLDPGLLYMNTEAFF. Based on the CDR3 plus reference TRBV5-1 and TRBJ1-1, the full variable domain is KAGVTQTPRYLIKTRGQQVTLSCSPISGHRSVSWYQQTPGQGLQFLFEYFSETQRNKGNFPGRFSGRQFSNSRSEMNVSTLELGDSALYLCASSLDPGLLYMNTEAFFGQGTRLTVV.

This clonotype was picked up a small number of times. CDR3 nucleotide sequence: TGTGCCAGTAGCCCAGTTGCTAACCATTATTCCTACGAGCAGTACTTC. Its protein product is CASSPVANHYSYEQYF. The chain combines TRBV19 with TRBJ2-7, with unresolved D. V was cut by 6 bases and J by 1 base, with 19 bases left in between. The germline CDR1 and CDR2 sequences are LNHDA and SQIVND (reference sequence). This CDR3 comprises 16 residues.

A few counts support this clonotype. The chain recombines TRBV27 with TRBJ2-5, with a possible D match to TRBD2 (6 bases). The CDR3 spans 15 residues. Germline-derived CDR1 and CDR2 are MNHEY and SMNVEV (reference sequence). V was shortened by 1 base and J by 7 bases, with 16 bases between the two germline ends. The CDR3 bases are TGTGCCAGCAGTTTATTGGAAGGCGGGCGGGGGACCCAGTACTTC. Residues: CASSLLEGGRGTQYF.

This clonotype has a handful of counts. The chain employs TRBV20-1 and TRBJ2-5, with D maybe TRBD1 (7 bases). Trimming stripped 5 bases from V and 5 bases from J, with 9 bases between. Germline lookup yields CDR1 DFQATT and CDR2 SNEGSKA (reference sequence). The CDR3 consists of 11 residues. The CDR3 is CSASGGETQYF. CDR3 DNA: TGCAGTGCTTCAGGGGGGGAGACCCAGTACTTC.

This clonotype was seen a few times. V usage is TRBV20-1 and J usage is TRBJ2-7; 12 nucleotides align to TRBD2. The CDR3 is made up of 14 amino acids. V gave up 4 bases and J gave up 4 bases; unmatched junction bases: 5. The germline gives CDR1 DFQATT, CDR2 SNEGSKA (reference sequence). The CDR3 DNA is TGCAGTGCTAACCTAGCGGGAGGGCCTTACGAGCAGTACTTC. Encoded protein: CSANLAGGPYEQYF.

This clonotype appeared many times. The rearrangement uses TRBV20-1 and TRBJ2-1, with D tentatively TRBD1 or TRBD2 (7 bases each). The germline gives CDR1 DFQATT, CDR2 SNEGSKA (reference sequence). The V gene lost 6 bases and the J gene lost 6 bases, with 18 bases spanning the gap. This CDR3 spans 14 amino acids. The CDR3 nucleotides read TGCAGTGCCCTCAGGGGGGGCGGCCGCAATGAGCAGTTCTTC. It translates to CSALRGGGRNEQFF.

This chain uses TRBV3-1 with TRBJ2-5, with 11 bases matching TRBD2. This CDR3 comprises 15 residues. V dropped 7 bases and J dropped 2; count of bases not matched to a gene: 6. CDR1 and CDR2 from the germline V gene are LGHDT and YNNKEL (reference sequence). The CDR3 DNA is TGTGCCAGCACCCTGACTAGCGGGGTACAAGAGACCCAGTACTTC. Translating gives CASTLTSGVQETQYF.

In this sample, this clonotype turned up many times. V usage is TRBV5-1 and J usage is TRBJ2-1, with 8 bases that match TRBD1. The CDR3 contains 13 residues. Germline assignment: CDR1 SGHRS and CDR2 YFSETQ. V was pared by 4 bases and J by 8 bases, with 5 bases of the junction left unmatched. CDR3 region: CASSAGGRDEQFF. The CDR3 nucleotides read TGCGCCAGCAGCGCAGGGGGCAGAGATGAGCAGTTCTTC.

There are many counts of this clonotype. This chain joins TRBV6-5 and TRBJ1-1; no reliable D call. This CDR3 comprises 14 residues. Germline CDR1 MNHEY, CDR2 SVGAGI. Trimming took off 0 bases at V and 5 bases at J, with 10 bases between the two ends. The chain's CDR3 is CASSYSLVETEAFF. The CDR3, as DNA: TGTGCCAGCAGTTACTCGCTGGTGGAGACTGAAGCTTTCTTT.